This entry lists 8 T cell receptor beta chains sequenced from one sample in a study of blood T cells in healthy people across ages. Then a second PCR, running about 7 to 11 cycles, was carried out with a sample-barcoded 5' primer and a J-beta primer mix. TCRdb analysed the 5' RACE reads with MiXCR anew, one entry per CDR3 protein. In the table there are about 640,000 distinct CDR3 sequences, roughly 53% of which are singletons. Sequencing was performed on blood. These receptors all come from a man aged 55-75 years in good health.

V is TRBV5-1 and J is TRBJ2-2; D could derive from TRBD1 or TRBD2 (5 bases each). CDR1 is SGHRS and CDR2 is YFSETQ in the germline V gene. The CDR3 extends over 15 amino acids. Trimming removed 5 bases at V and 6 bases at J, with 17 bases between. CDR3 in amino acids: CASSARGDRAGELFF. DNA of the CDR3: TGCGCCAGCAGTGCGCGTGGGGACCGGGCCGGGGAGCTGTTTTTT.

This clonotype has a handful of counts. The chain carries TRBV9 and TRBJ2-4, with 9 bases lining up with TRBD2. The germline CDR1 and CDR2 sequences are SGDLS and YYNGEE. V was clipped by 3 bases and J by 7 bases; unmatched bases: 5. The CDR3 runs to 14 residues. The CDR3 protein is CASSAGLALNIQYF. CDR3 DNA: TGTGCCAGCAGCGCGGGACTAGCATTGAACATTCAGTACTTC.

The rearrangement joins TRBV11-2 to TRBJ2-1; 7 nucleotides line up with TRBD2. Germline trimming cut 1 base from V and 8 bases from J; bases unmatched to any gene: 5. The germline V gene has CDR1 SGHAT and CDR2 FQNNGV. This CDR3 has 14 amino acids. DNA of the CDR3: TGTGCCAGCAGCTTAGGCCGGGGGGAATATGAGCAGTTCTTC. Translated, it gives CASSLGRGEYEQFF.

As regards this clonotype: A junction boundary mismatches the germline segment, possibly from a read error. This chain joins TRBV20-1 and TRBJ2-7, with TRBD1 matching 7 bases. This CDR3 is built from 13 residues. Germline assignment: CDR1 DFQATT and CDR2 SNEGSKA (reference sequence). DNA of the CDR3: TGCAGTGCAAGAGGGACAGCCGACTACGAGCAGTACTTC. Residues: CSARGTADYEQYF.

V and J are TRBV5-1 and TRBJ1-5; 8 bases line up with TRBD1. With 5 bases clipped from V and 7 bases from J, the junction kept 8 bases outside the gene matches. In germline, CDR1 is SGHRS, CDR2 YFSETQ. The CDR3 length is 14 residues. As DNA, the CDR3 is TGCGCCAGCAGTTTACAGGGGGTCGGGCAGCCCCAGCATTTT. Encoded protein: CASSLQGVGQPQHF.

This clonotype appeared a single time. The rearrangement joins TRBV7-6 to TRBJ2-7; TRBD2 matches 9 bases. J was trimmed by 0 bases and V by 0 bases; bases with no gene match: 9. The CDR3 loop spans 18 amino acids. CDR1 is SGHVS and CDR2 is FNYEAQ in the germline V gene. DNA for the CDR3: TGTGCCAGCAGCTTAGCGCCTAGCGGGGAAACGTTCTCCTACGAGCAGTACTTC. Its translation: CASSLAPSGETFSYEQYF.

The chain has TRBV7-2 and TRBJ2-3; 7 bases map to TRBD1. Looked up from germline, CDR1 is SGHTA and CDR2 is FQGNSA. The CDR3 consists of 14 residues. The junction had 2 bases not matched to a gene; V was cut back by 3 bases and J by 2 bases. This chain's CDR3 is CASSLGQHTDTQYF. The CDR3 DNA reads as TGTGCCAGCAGCTTGGGACAGCACACAGATACGCAGTATTTT.

The chain joins TRBV29-1 to TRBJ2-5; TRBD2 is a possible D gene (7 bases). V lost 1 base to trimming and J lost 5 bases, with 14 bases between them. The V gene's germline CDR1 is SQVTM and CDR2 ANQGSEA. The CDR3 has 14 amino acids. CDR3 nucleotide sequence: TGCAGCGTTGAAGTGGGGGGGGCAGCGGAGACCCAGTACTTC. Protein product: CSVEVGGAAETQYF. The full variable domain, rest sourced from reference TRBV29-1 and TRBJ2-5, is SAVISQKPSRDICQRGTSLTIQCQVDSQVTMMFWYRQQPGQSLTLIATANQGSEATYESGFVIDKFPISRPNLTFSTLTVSNMSPEDSSIYLCSVEVGGAAETQYFGPGTRLLVL.